This record concerns one TCR beta chain sequence. The V gene's germline CDR1 is MNHNS and CDR2 SASEGT. The CDR3 loop spans 14 amino acids. The germline V and J ends were trimmed by 1 base and 4 bases, with 10 bases remaining between them. Produced via immunoSEQ multiplex PCR; TCRdb's table is partial and in-frame only. The sample includes some 700,000 clones, around 85% seen only once; the top ten take about 0.0098%. The data were taken from a study of shared T cell receptors in the human thymus. The sample also formed part of further work on human thymus T cells. That source adds: Corrective cardiac surgery supplied the resected thymus tissue. Related studies noted strongly shared thymic repertoires across unrelated people.

The source material was thymocytes. V gene TRBV6-1 combines with J gene TRBJ1-2; D is ambiguous. This TCR derives from a girl younger than two with a congenital heart defect. CDR3 in DNA: TGTGCCAGCAGTGAAGGTTACAGACCCTATGGCTACACCTTC. Translated, it gives CASSEGYRPYGYTF.